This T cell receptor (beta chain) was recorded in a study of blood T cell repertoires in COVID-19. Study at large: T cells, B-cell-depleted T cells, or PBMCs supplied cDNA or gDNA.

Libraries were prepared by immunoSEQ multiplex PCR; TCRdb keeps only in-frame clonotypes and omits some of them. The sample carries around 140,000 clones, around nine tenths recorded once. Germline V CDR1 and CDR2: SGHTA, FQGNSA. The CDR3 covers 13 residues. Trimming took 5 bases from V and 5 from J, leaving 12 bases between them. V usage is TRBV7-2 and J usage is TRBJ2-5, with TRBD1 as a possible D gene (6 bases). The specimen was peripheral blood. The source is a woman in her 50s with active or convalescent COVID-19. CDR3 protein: CASSQGQGETQYF. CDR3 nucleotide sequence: TGTGCCAGCAGCCAGGGGCAGGGGGAGACCCAGTACTTC.